A selection of T cell receptor beta chains follows, all from one sample in a study of blood T cell repertoires in COVID-19. TCRdb keeps only in-frame clones here, not all; method: immunoSEQ multiplex PCR. The table lists roughly 57,000 clones, 90% of them singletons, with 3.1% in the top ten. Input material: peripheral blood. Receptors were obtained from a human donor in a cohort sampled during active COVID-19. Each CDR3 is given with its conserved first and last residue. Fields, in order: CDR3 DNA, CDR3 protein, J gene, V gene, clone size, D gene. A D gene is named only where the DNA matches it firmly. Clone size is shown for a subset of rows, as once, few, many or a class of expanded clone.

TGTGCCTGGAGTGTAGGCGGGAGTAGCTACGAGCAGTACTTC CAWSVGGSSYEQYF TRBJ2-7 TRBV30 - TRBD2
TGTGCCACCAGCAGAGATCTTGGACAGTCAATGAACACTGAAGCTTTCTTT CATSRDLGQSMNTEAFF TRBJ1-1 TRBV15 - -
TGTGCCAGCAGCGTAAAAGGGGCAGATACGCAGTATTTT CASSVKGADTQYF TRBJ2-3 TRBV9 - -
TGTGCCAGCAGTTTGGCGCCTAGCGGGACCTACGAGCAGTACTTC CASSLAPSGTYEQYF TRBJ2-7 TRBV27 - TRBD2
TGTGCCAGCAGTGGTGGGCGGGGCAATGAGCAGTTCTTC CASSGGRGNEQFF TRBJ2-1 TRBV2 - -
TGTGCCAGCAGCTTATACAGGGGGCTGTATGAAAAACTGTTTTTT CASSLYRGLYEKLFF TRBJ1-4 TRBV11-2 - TRBD1
TGCGCCAGCAGCCAAGGAAACAGTGGTTTCGAAAAACTGTTTTTT CASSQGNSGFEKLFF TRBJ1-4 TRBV4-3 - -
TGCAGCGTTGCTCCCCTATGGAAGGGACTTCACGGCTACACCTTC CSVAPLWKGLHGYTF TRBJ1-2 TRBV29-1 - -
TGCGCCAGCAGCAAGACCTCAGGAGGGGGGGAGCTGTTTTTT CASSKTSGGGELFF TRBJ2-2 TRBV4-1 - -
TGCGCCAGCAGTGAGGGGCGGGGAGCGCAGTTCTTC CASSEGRGAQFF TRBJ2-1 TRBV10-1 - -
TGTGCCAGTAGTCCCGGACAGACCCATAAAGATTCACCCCTCCACTTT CASSPGQTHKDSPLHF TRBJ1-6 TRBV19 - -
TGTGCCAGCAGTTTAGGACTAGCGGGAGAGCTTTTCTACAATGAGCAGTTCTTC CASSLGLAGELFYNEQFF TRBJ2-1 TRBV27 - TRBD2
TGTGCCAACTCAAAGGGGGACGGGGAGCTGTTTTTT CANSKGDGELFF TRBJ2-2 TRBV5-6 - -
TGTGCCAGCAGCAAAGCACGTTGGGGGGGGGCTTACAATGAGCAGTTCTTC CASSKARWGGAYNEQFF TRBJ2-1 TRBV21-1 - -
TGCAGCGTAGCCGGGACAGGGGATAGCAATCAGCCCCAGCATTTT CSVAGTGDSNQPQHF TRBJ1-5 TRBV29-1 - TRBD1
TGTGCCAGCAGCTCTCGACTAGCGGGAGCCAAAAACATTCAGTACTTC CASSSRLAGAKNIQYF TRBJ2-4 TRBV7-9 - TRBD2
TGTGCCAGCAGCCCGAACGGGACACCGGGAACTGAAGCTTTCTTT CASSPNGTPGTEAFF TRBJ1-1 TRBV3-1/TRBV3-2 - -
TGTGCCAGCAGCTTAGATGCTAGAATAGATACGCAGTATTTT CASSLDARIDTQYF TRBJ2-3 TRBV7-9 - -
TGTGCCAGCAGCCTCGGGGGAGATGAGCAGTTCTTC CASSLGGDEQFF TRBJ2-1 TRBV5-4 - -
TGTGCCAGCAGTGTTGCTCGGTCTGGGGCCAACGTCCTGACTTTC CASSVARSGANVLTF TRBJ2-6 TRBV2 - -
TGTGCCAGCAGTCCCGGGGTGCCGAATGAGCAGTTCTTC CASSPGVPNEQFF TRBJ2-1 TRBV6-5 - -
TGTGCCAGCAGCGGCTCTTTGGATCGGGATGAAAAACTGTTTTTT CASSGSLDRDEKLFF TRBJ1-4 TRBV7-9 few -
TGTGCCAGCAGTGCAACGGACAGGGATGGCTACACCTTC CASSATDRDGYTF TRBJ1-2 TRBV2 - TRBD1
TGCAGCGTGACCCGGGACAGTAACACTGAAGCTTTCTTT CSVTRDSNTEAFF TRBJ1-1 TRBV29-1 once TRBD1
TGTGCCAGCAGTCCAAGGCGGCAATCCTACAATGAGCAGTTCTTC CASSPRRQSYNEQFF TRBJ2-1 TRBV27 - -
TGTGCCAGCAGTACAGACGAAGACTATGGCTACACCTTC CASSTDEDYGYTF TRBJ1-2 TRBV6-5 - -
TGTGCCAGCTCAGTCGCGCAGGAAAACACTGAAGCTTTCTTT CASSVAQENTEAFF TRBJ1-1 TRBV18 - -
TGTGCCAGTAGTATAGCCAGGGCGAACACTGAAGCTTTCTTT CASSIARANTEAFF TRBJ1-1 TRBV19 - -
TGTGCCAGCAGCTTCGGGAGCTCGAACACTGAAGCTTTCTTT CASSFGSSNTEAFF TRBJ1-1 TRBV7-9 few -
TGTGCCAGCAGCTTAGGTCTGCGGAGCACAGATACGCAGTATTTT CASSLGLRSTDTQYF TRBJ2-3 TRBV5-8 once -
TGTGCCAGTACCAGGGACAGGGCCGGCAATCAGCCCCAGCATTTT CASTRDRAGNQPQHF TRBJ1-5 TRBV19 - TRBD1
TGTGCCAGCAGCTTGGGGGACAGAAATCAGCCCCAGCATTTT CASSLGDRNQPQHF TRBJ1-5 TRBV5-6 - TRBD1
TGCGCCAGCAGCCAGACGACAGGGAGAAATTCACCCCTCCACTTT CASSQTTGRNSPLHF TRBJ1-6 TRBV4-3 once TRBD1
TGCGCCAGCAGAAGAGCGGGAGCTGAGCAGTTCTTC CASRRAGAEQFF TRBJ2-1 TRBV4-1 - TRBD2
TGTGCCAGCTATGACAGGAATTCACCCCTCCACTTT CASYDRNSPLHF TRBJ1-6 TRBV5-6 - -
TGCGCCAGCAGTCAATCGACCACTAGCGGGAGTATCTACGAGCAGTACTTC CASSQSTTSGSIYEQYF TRBJ2-7 TRBV23-1 - TRBD2
TGTGCCTCTAGCGGGGGAAACACAGATACGCAGTATTTT CASSGGNTDTQYF TRBJ2-3 TRBV30 - TRBD2